This passage covers 19 T cell receptor beta chains from one sample sequenced in a study of cytomegalovirus exposure and HLA in healthy donors. In the PCR, 60 Vbeta and 13 Jbeta primers were used. The data were produced by immunoSEQ multiplex PCR, yet TCRdb's version contains in-frame clones alone and is incomplete. The sample lists about 130,000 clones; around 80% were seen once. Sequencing was done on a sample of PBMCs. Receptor source: a man aged 40-50 years in good health and CMV-seropositive.

V usage is TRBV5-1 and J usage is TRBJ2-2, with a possible D match to TRBD1 (5 bases). CDR3 length equals 18 residues. The ends were cut back, 4 bases at V and 0 bases at J, with 19 bases in the middle. The germline gives CDR1 SGHRS, CDR2 YFSETQ. The CDR3 bases are TGCGCCAGCAGCGAAGGCCGACAGTTCCCTACGAACACCGGGGAGCTGTTTTTT. Amino acid sequence: CASSEGRQFPTNTGELFF.

This chain uses TRBV10-3 with TRBJ2-2; 10 nucleotides match TRBD1. The CDR3 is made up of 16 amino acids. The ends lost 6 bases at V and 1 base at J; junction bases unmatched: 5. Per the germline V gene, CDR1 is ENHRY and CDR2 is SYGVKD. As DNA, the CDR3 is TGTGCCATCAGCCAGACAGGGGGCGGGAACACCGGGGAGCTGTTTTTT. This gives the protein CAISQTGGGNTGELFF.

This chain's CDR3 is CASSEALGTSGYNEQFF. In DNA form, the CDR3 reads TGTGCCAGCAGTGAAGCGCTTGGGACTAGCGGATACAATGAGCAGTTCTTC. This chain joins TRBV6-1 and TRBJ2-1, with TRBD2 matching over 11 bases. Looked up from germline, CDR1 is MNHNS and CDR2 is SASEGT. This CDR3 is 17 amino acids long. J was trimmed by 4 bases and V by 0 bases; bases with no gene match: 5.

The gene calls are TRBV6-1 and TRBJ2-3, with 10 bases lining up with TRBD2. The CDR3 has 15 amino acids. The germline V gene has CDR1 MNHNS and CDR2 SASEGT. With 2 bases clipped from V and 6 bases from J, the junction kept 5 bases outside the gene matches. CDR3 amino acids: CASSEMSGRGDTQYF. The DNA for the CDR3 is TGTGCCAGCAGTGAAATGAGCGGGAGGGGGGATACGCAGTATTTT.

The chain links TRBV30 to TRBJ2-3; 10 positions agree with TRBD2. Trimming took 2 bases from V and 0 from J; bases not matched to a gene: 2. CDR3 length: 15 residues. CDR1 GTSNPN and CDR2 SVGIG come from the germline V gene (reference sequence). CDR3 DNA: TGTGCCTGGAGTAGACTAGCGGGCAGCACAGATACGCAGTATTTT. Its translation is CAWSRLAGSTDTQYF.

V usage is TRBV27 and J usage is TRBJ2-1, with a possible D match to TRBD1 (5 bases). The CDR3 runs 12 residues. CDR1 and CDR2 from the germline V gene are MNHEY and SMNVEV (reference sequence). Trimming removed 11 bases at V and 5 bases at J, with 13 bases between. CDR3 DNA: TGTGCCGGTTGGCAGGGAAACAATGAGCAGTTCTTC. Translation: CAGWQGNNEQFF.

The chain joins TRBV5-1 to TRBJ1-2; unclear D gene. V dropped 0 bases and J dropped 4 bases, with 10 bases sitting between them. Germline loops: CDR1 SGHRS, CDR2 YFSETQ. There are 14 residues in the CDR3. The chain's CDR3 is CASSLGPAGYGYTF. The CDR3 DNA reads as TGCGCCAGCAGCTTGGGACCCGCGGGCTATGGCTACACCTTC.

This clone was recorded only once. This chain joins TRBV7-3 and TRBJ2-5, with TRBD2 matching 10 bases. With the DNA end fitting TRBJ2-7 better, the J assignment may be wrong. The CDR3 consists of 14 residues. Germline V gives CDR1 SGHTA, CDR2 FQGTGA. CDR3 loop: CASSFSSGSYEQYF. Written as DNA, the CDR3 is TGTGCCAGCAGCTTTTCTAGCGGGAGCTACGAGCAGTACTTC.

This clone was detected a few times. V gene TRBV30 combines with J gene TRBJ1-1, with TRBD1 as a possible D gene (5 bases). The V and J ends lost 4 bases and 3 bases respectively, with 12 bases between them. This CDR3 has 13 amino acids. Germline CDR1 and CDR2: GTSNPN and SVGIG (reference sequence). The CDR3 reads CAWILGAYTEAFF. In nucleotides, the CDR3 is TGTGCCTGGATTTTAGGGGCGTACACTGAAGCTTTCTTT.

This sequence joins TRBV6-5 and TRBJ1-2; 9 nucleotides agree with TRBD1. V was clipped by 6 bases and J by 12 bases; unmatched bases: 14. The CDR3 extends over 14 amino acids. Germline V gives CDR1 MNHEY, CDR2 SVGAGI. CDR3 in amino acids: CASRPPGQGVSHTF. The CDR3 DNA is TGTGCCAGCAGGCCTCCGGGACAGGGAGTGTCCCACACCTTC.

The V and J genes are TRBV7-2 and TRBJ2-7; 10 bases match TRBD1. The V gene's germline CDR1 is SGHTA and CDR2 FQGNSA. Unmatched junction bases numbered 10, after V lost 7 bases and J lost 7 bases. This CDR3 region has 14 residues. CDR3 DNA: TGTGCCAGCAATAGGGACAGGGGTTTAGGTGAGCAGTACTTC. This codes for CASNRDRGLGEQYF.

This chain connects TRBV7-8 to TRBJ2-7, with TRBD1 identical over 7 bases. The germline gives CDR1 SGHVS, CDR2 FQNEAQ. J was trimmed by 0 bases and V by 3 bases; bases with no gene match: 11. The CDR3 is 17 amino acids. CDR3: CASSFSRDGTVSYEQYF. The CDR3 DNA reads as TGTGCCAGCAGCTTCTCCCGGGACGGGACAGTCTCCTACGAGCAGTACTTC.

The chain has TRBV5-1 and TRBJ2-3; 11 positions match TRBD2. CDR1 is SGHRS, CDR2 YFSETQ, per germline. There are 16 residues in the CDR3. V gave up 4 bases and J gave up 2 bases; unmatched junction bases: 6. The CDR3 region has the DNA TGCGCCAGCAGCCTACGACTAGCGGGGTACACAGATACGCAGTATTTT. Translation gives CASSLRLAGYTDTQYF. Using reference TRBV5-1 and TRBJ2-3 for the parts outside the CDR3, the full variable domain is KAGVTQTPRYLIKTRGQQVTLSCSPISGHRSVSWYQQTPGQGLQFLFEYFSETQRNKGNFPGRFSGRQFSNSRSEMNVSTLELGDSALYLCASSLRLAGYTDTQYFGPGTRLTVL.

This clone has a single count. Germline is not matched at one junction end, which may reflect a read error. The V call is TRBV6-1, the J call TRBJ1-2; D gene uncertain. Germline CDR1 MNHNS, CDR2 SASEGT. CDR3 length: 11 amino acids. The CDR3 spells CASSEARSAFF. CDR3 in DNA: TGTGCCAGCAGTGAAGCGCGCTCCGCCTTTTTC.

The chain is built from TRBV27 and TRBJ1-6; D is ambiguous. Germline V gene lookup returns CDR1 MNHEY and CDR2 SMNVEV (reference sequence). This CDR3 has 14 amino acids. V lost 6 bases and J lost 9, with 15 bases in between. CDR3: CASSPRRGSSPLHF. In DNA, the CDR3 is TGTGCCAGCAGCCCTCGTAGAGGGAGTTCACCCCTCCACTTT.

The chain combines TRBV6-5 with TRBJ1-6, with 7 positions matching TRBD1. The CDR3 contains 14 residues. V shed 5 bases, J shed 5 bases, and the junction held 3 bases outside the gene matches. CDR1 and CDR2 from the germline V gene are MNHEY and SVGAGI. The CDR3 coding sequence is TGTGCCAGCAGTCTTACAGGGGATAATTCACCCCTCCACTTT. Encoded protein: CASSLTGDNSPLHF.

The chain employs TRBV7-9 and TRBJ2-3; the D gene is possibly TRBD2 (6 bases). The CDR3 sequence is 15 residues long. Trimming took 3 bases from V and 3 from J, leaving 13 bases between them. Germline-derived CDR1 and CDR2 are SEHNR and FQNEAQ (reference sequence). The CDR3 loop is CASSFPMGGTDTQYF. The CDR3 nucleotides are TGTGCCAGCAGCTTCCCCATGGGGGGAACAGATACGCAGTATTTT.

This sequence joins TRBV6-4 and TRBJ1-1; D gene uncertain. The ends were cut back, 4 bases at V and 1 base at J, with 7 bases in the middle. Per the germline V gene, CDR1 is MRHNA and CDR2 is SNTAGT. The CDR3 runs to 13 residues. CDR3 sequence reads: CASSATTNTEAFF. For the CDR3, the DNA is TGTGCCAGCAGTGCAACTACGAACACTGAAGCTTTCTTT.

Turning to this clone: This sample includes further DNA sequences coding for the same CDR3. This chain links TRBV9 with TRBJ2-1; TRBD2 agrees at 9 bases. Germline assignment: CDR1 SGDLS and CDR2 YYNGEE. The CDR3 runs 15 residues. Trimming took 4 bases from V and 4 from J; bases not matched to a gene: 6. As DNA, the CDR3 is TGTGCCAGCAGCCCCCGACTAGCGGAGTACAATGAGCAGTTCTTC. Its protein product is CASSPRLAEYNEQFF. Full variable domain (missing parts from reference TRBV9 and TRBJ2-1): DSGVTQTPKHLITATGQRVTLRCSPRSGDLSVYWYQQSLDQGLQFLIQYYNGEERAKGNILERFSAQQFPDLHSELNLSSLELGDSALYFCASSPRLAEYNEQFFGPGTRLTVL.